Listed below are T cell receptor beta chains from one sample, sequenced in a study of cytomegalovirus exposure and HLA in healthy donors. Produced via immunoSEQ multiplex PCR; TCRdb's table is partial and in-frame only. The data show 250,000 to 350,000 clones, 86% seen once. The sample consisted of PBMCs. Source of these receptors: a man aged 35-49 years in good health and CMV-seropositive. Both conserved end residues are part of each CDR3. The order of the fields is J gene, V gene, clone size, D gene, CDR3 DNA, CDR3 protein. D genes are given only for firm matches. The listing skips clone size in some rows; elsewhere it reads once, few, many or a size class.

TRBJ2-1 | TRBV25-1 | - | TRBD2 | TGTGCCAGCAGTGGGACTAACAGCGGGACTAGCGCCTACAATGAGCAGTTCTTC | CASSGTNSGTSAYNEQFF
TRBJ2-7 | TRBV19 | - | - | TGTGCCAGTAGTATCGCGGCGGGGTTGCTCTACGAGCAGTACTTC | CASSIAAGLLYEQYF
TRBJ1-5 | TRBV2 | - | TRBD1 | TGTGCCAGCAGGGCGACAGGGGGAGGCAATCAGCCCCAGCATTTT | CASRATGGGNQPQHF
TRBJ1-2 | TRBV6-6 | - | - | TGTGCCAGCAGTCGCCCCTCAGGGAACTATGGCTACACCTTC | CASSRPSGNYGYTF
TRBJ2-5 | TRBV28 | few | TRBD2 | TGTGCCAGCACAGAATTCAGCGGGGGAGGCGGTGAGACCCAGTACTTC | CASTEFSGGGGETQYF
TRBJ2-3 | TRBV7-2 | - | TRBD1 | TGTGCCAGCAGCTCCGGACAGGGTACAGATACGCAGTATTTT | CASSSGQGTDTQYF
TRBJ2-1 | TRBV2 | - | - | TGTGCCAGCAGCTTTCATGAGCAGTTCTTC | CASSFHEQFF
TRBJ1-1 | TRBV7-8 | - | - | TGTGCCAGCAGCTTGTTGGGGGGGGCTTTCTTT | CASSLLGGAFF
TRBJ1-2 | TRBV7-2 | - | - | TGTGCCAGCAGCACTTACGACGGGAGCTATGGCTACACCTTC | CASSTYDGSYGYTF
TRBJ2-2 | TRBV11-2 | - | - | TGTGCCAGCAGCTTAGTAAACACCGGGGAGCTGTTTTTT | CASSLVNTGELFF
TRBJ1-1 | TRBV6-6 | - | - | TGTGCCAGCAGTCATAGACAGGACAACACTGAAGCTTTCTTT | CASSHRQDNTEAFF
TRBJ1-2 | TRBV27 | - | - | TGTGCCAGCAGTCCAGGGTTATATGGCTACACCTTC | CASSPGLYGYTF
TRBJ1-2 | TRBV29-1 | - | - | TGCAGCGTTACAGGTTCCGATAACTATGGCTACACCTTC | CSVTGSDNYGYTF
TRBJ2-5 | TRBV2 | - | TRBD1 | TGTGCCAGCAGTAACCCGGGGGACAGGGCAGAGACCCAGTACTTC | CASSNPGDRAETQYF
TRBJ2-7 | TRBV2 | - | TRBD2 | TGTGCCAGCAGTGAGCGGGAGGGCCTCTACGAGCAGTACTTC | CASSEREGLYEQYF
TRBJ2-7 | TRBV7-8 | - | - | TGTGCCAGCAGCTTAGTACGGTGGGGCCCGATCTACGAGCAGTACTTC | CASSLVRWGPIYEQYF
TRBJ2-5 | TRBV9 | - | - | TGTGCCAGCAGTCCTAGACAGAGACAAGAGACCCAGTACTTC | CASSPRQRQETQYF
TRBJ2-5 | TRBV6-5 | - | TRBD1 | TGTGCCAGCAGTGCCGGGACAGAAGAGACCCAGTACTTC | CASSAGTEETQYF
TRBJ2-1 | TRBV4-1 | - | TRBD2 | TGCGCCAGCAGCCAAGATACGACTAGCAGTGAGCAGTTCTTC | CASSQDTTSSEQFF
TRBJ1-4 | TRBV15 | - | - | TGTGCCACCAGCACGCGGGGAGTGCTCAATGAAAAACTGTTTTTT | CATSTRGVLNEKLFF
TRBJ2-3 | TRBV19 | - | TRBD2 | TGTGCCAGTAGTTCCCCAGCGGGAGGAACAGGTACGCAGTATTTT | CASSSPAGGTGTQYF
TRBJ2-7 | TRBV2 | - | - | TGTGCCAGCAGTCCTCCTATATTTGGAGAACCTCTATCCTACGAGCAGTACTTC | CASSPPIFGEPLSYEQYF
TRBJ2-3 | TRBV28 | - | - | TGTGCCAGCAGTTATTCCCAGGGAACAGATACGCAGTATTTT | CASSYSQGTDTQYF
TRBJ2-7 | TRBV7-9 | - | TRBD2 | TGTTCCAGCAGCTCGTGGACTAGCGGTCGAAACTCCTACGAGCAGTACTTC | CSSSSWTSGRNSYEQYF
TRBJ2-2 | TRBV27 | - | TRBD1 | TGTGCCAGCAAAGGGGGACAGGGTTATACCGGGGAGCTGTTTTTT | CASKGGQGYTGELFF
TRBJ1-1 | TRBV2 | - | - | TGTGCCAGCAGTGAAGATGGGCCCAGGGGCGGAGGCACTGAAGCTTTCTTT | CASSEDGPRGGGTEAFF
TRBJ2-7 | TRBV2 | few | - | TGTGCCAGCGGGACACTCTACGAGCAGTACTTC | CASGTLYEQYF
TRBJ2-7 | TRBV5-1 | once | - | TGCGCCAGCAGCTTGGTAGTCTTCCCCTCCGAGCAGTACTTC | CASSLVVFPSEQYF
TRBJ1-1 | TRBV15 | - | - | TGTGCCACCAGCAGACAACTAAACAGGGAGAATGAAGCTTTCTTT | CATSRQLNRENEAFF
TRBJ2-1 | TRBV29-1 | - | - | TGCAGCGTTGATAGGGAAAATAAGTGGGGGCAAAGGGGTTACAATGAGCAGTTCTTC | CSVDRENKWGQRGYNEQFF
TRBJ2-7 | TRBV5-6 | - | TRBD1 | TGTGCCAGCAGCTTATTAGCCAGGGGGCCCCACGAGCAGTACTTC | CASSLLARGPHEQYF
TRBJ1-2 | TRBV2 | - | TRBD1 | TGTGCCAGCAGTAAGGACAGGGGGCAGGCCTATGGCTACACCTTC | CASSKDRGQAYGYTF
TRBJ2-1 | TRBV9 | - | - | TGTGCCAGCAGCCCTAGTGCTAACTCCTACAATGAGCAGTTCTTC | CASSPSANSYNEQFF
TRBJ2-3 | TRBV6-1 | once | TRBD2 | TGTGCCAGCAGGGGACTAGCGGGAGTGGCTGATACGCAGTATTTT | CASRGLAGVADTQYF
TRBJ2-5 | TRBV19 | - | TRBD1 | TGTGCCAGTAGCAGGACAGGGGGCCGACAGACCCAGTACTTC | CASSRTGGRQTQYF
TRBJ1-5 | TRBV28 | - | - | TGTGCCAGCAGTCCTCTCAATCAGCCCCAGCATTTT | CASSPLNQPQHF
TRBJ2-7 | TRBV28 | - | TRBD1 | TGTGCCAGCAGTCCCTACCCCGGGACAGGAGTGTCCTACGAGCAGTACTTC | CASSPYPGTGVSYEQYF
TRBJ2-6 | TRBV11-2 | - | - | TGTGCCAGCAGATACAGGATCTCTGGGGCCAACGTCCTGACTTTC | CASRYRISGANVLTF
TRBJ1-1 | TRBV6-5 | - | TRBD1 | TGTGCCAGCACCAGGGACAGGGTGGGCACTGAAGCTTTCTTT | CASTRDRVGTEAFF
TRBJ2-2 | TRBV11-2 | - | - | TGTGCCAGCAGCTTTGGGCAGGCCTACGGCCCCGGGGAGCTGTTTTTT | CASSFGQAYGPGELFF
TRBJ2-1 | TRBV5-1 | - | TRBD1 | TGCGCCAGCAGCTTGGGGGGACAGGGCTCCTACAATGAGCAGTTCTTC | CASSLGGQGSYNEQFF
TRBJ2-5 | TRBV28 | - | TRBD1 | TGTGCCAGCAGCTTTGGCCGGCGAGCGACAGGGTGGGAGACCCAGTACTTC | CASSFGRRATGWETQYF
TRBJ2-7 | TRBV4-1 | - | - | TGCGCCAGCAGCCCGGGAGAGACGGAAGCCTACGAGCAGTACTTC | CASSPGETEAYEQYF
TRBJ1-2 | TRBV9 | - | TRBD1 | TGTGCCAGCAGCGAGGCGGACAGGGCGCCCTATGGCTACACCTTC | CASSEADRAPYGYTF
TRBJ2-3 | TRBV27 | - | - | TGTGCCACCTACCAGAACCGGGACAACACAGATACGCAGTATTTT | CATYQNRDNTDTQYF
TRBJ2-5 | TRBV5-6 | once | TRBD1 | TGTGCCAGCAGCCTCGGGGACAGGGTGAAGACCCAGTACTTC | CASSLGDRVKTQYF
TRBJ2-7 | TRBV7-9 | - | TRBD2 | TGTTCCAGCAGACCCGGGACTAGCGGCTACGAGCAGTACTTC | CSSRPGTSGYEQYF
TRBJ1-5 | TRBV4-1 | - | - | TGTGCCAGCAGCCAAGATGTTCGCAGCGGGGTGCATTTT | CASSQDVRSGVHF
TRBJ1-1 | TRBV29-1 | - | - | TGCAGCGTTGCCCCGAGACTGAGGAACACTGAAGCTTTCTTT | CSVAPRLRNTEAFF
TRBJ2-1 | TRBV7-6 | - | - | TGTGCCAGCAGCCCCTACCAAAATGAGCAGTTCTTC | CASSPYQNEQFF
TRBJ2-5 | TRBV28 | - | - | TGTGCCAGCAGTTTCAGGTGGCGGGGCCCCCCCCGCCAAGAGACCCAGTACTTC | CASSFRWRGPPRQETQYF
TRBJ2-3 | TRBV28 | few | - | TGTGCCAGCAGTTTTCCGGGACTCACATCAGATACGCAGTATTTT | CASSFPGLTSDTQYF
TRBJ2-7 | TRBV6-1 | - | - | TGTGCCAGCAGTGAAGCGGGCCCCTACGAGCAGTACTTC | CASSEAGPYEQYF
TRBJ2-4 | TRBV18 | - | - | TGTGCCAGCTCACCCGGGGTGAGCAAAAACATTCAGTACTTC | CASSPGVSKNIQYF
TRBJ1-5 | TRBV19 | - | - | TGTGCCAGTAGTATCCGCAGGCAAGTGAGCAATCAGCCCCAGCATTTT | CASSIRRQVSNQPQHF
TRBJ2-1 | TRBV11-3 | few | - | TGTGCCAGCAGCTTACGGGGATACAATGAGCAGTTCTTC | CASSLRGYNEQFF
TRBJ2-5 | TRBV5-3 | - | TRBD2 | TGTGCCAGAAGCCGACCAGTTACTAGCGGGAGAAAGACCCAGTACTTC | CARSRPVTSGRKTQYF
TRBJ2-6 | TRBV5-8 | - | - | TGTGCCAGCAGCTTGGGGCCCCCCGGGGCCAACGTCCTGACTTTC | CASSLGPPGANVLTF